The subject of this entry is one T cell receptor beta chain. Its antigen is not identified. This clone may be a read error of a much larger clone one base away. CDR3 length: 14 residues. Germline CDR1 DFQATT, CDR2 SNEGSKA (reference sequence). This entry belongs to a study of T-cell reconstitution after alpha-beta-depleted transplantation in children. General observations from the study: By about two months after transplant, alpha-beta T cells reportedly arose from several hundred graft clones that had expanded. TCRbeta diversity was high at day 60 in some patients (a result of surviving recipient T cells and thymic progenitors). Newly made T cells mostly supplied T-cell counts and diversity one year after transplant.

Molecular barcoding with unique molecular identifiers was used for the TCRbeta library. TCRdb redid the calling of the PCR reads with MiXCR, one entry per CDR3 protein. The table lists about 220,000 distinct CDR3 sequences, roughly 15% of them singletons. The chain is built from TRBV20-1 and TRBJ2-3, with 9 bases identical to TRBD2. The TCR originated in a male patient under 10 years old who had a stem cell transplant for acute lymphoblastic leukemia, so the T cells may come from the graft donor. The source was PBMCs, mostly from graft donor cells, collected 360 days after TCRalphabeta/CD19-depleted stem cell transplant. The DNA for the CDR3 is TGCTGTGCTGTCTCTAGCGGGGATTCAGATACGCAGTATTTT. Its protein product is CCAVSSGDSDTQYF.